This T cell receptor (beta chain) was identified in a study of shared clonotypes between healthy human individuals. Findings and limits, study-wide: In general, naive subsets displayed greater estimated richness than memory subsets did. Even with large depth, rarefaction showed that sorted-subset sequencing was incomplete.

The CDR3 has 13 residues. CDR1 is MNHEY, CDR2 SVGAGI, per germline. Deletions cut 6 bases from V and 4 bases from J, with 10 bases between. Several immunoSEQ plates held equal portions of the genomic DNA taken from each subset. Each PCR replicate from the sorted subsets contained 200 to 250 ng DNA, which is about 31,000 T cell genomes. Method: immunoSEQ multiplex PCR; TCRdb's copy keeps in-frame clones and lacks some. The sample has about 1 million clones, about 75% seen once. This clone was found once. Its antigen is undetermined. This sequence originates from a man aged 18 to 29 in good health. Sequenced sample: memory CD4+ T cells sorted from blood. Documented subset: CD45RA-negative fraction. The genes are TRBV6-5 and TRBJ1-5; no definite D call. CDR3 sequence (DNA): TGTGCCAGCAGCGGACGGATAAATCAGCCCCAGCATTTT. As protein: CASSGRINQPQHF.